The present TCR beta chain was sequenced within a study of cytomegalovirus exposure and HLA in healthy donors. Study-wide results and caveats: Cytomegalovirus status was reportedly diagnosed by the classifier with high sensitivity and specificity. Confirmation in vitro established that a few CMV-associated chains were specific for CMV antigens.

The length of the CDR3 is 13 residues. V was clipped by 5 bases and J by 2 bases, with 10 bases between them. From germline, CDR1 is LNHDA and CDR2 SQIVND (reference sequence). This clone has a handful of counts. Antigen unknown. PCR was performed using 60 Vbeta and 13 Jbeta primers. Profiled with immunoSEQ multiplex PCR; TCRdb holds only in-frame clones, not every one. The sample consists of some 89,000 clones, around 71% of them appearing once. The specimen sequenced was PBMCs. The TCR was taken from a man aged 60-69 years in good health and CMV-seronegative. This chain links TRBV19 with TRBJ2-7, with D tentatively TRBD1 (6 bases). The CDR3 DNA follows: TGTGCCAGTAGTTACGAGGGGGCCTACGAGCAGTACTTC. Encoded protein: CASSYEGAYEQYF.